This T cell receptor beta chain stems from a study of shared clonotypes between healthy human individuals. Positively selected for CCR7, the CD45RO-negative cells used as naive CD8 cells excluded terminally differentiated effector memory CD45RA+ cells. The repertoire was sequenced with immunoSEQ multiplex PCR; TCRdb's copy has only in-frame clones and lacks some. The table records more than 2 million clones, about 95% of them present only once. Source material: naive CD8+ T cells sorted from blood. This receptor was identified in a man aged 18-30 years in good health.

The CDR3 nucleotides are TGTGCCAGCAGCTTAGCACAGGGGTTGCAGCCCCAGCATTTT. Amino acids: CASSLAQGLQPQHF. The chain couples TRBV7-2 to TRBJ1-5; 7 nucleotides match TRBD1. J was trimmed by 7 bases and V by 0 bases; bases with no gene match: 3. CDR1 and CDR2 (germline): SGHTA, FQGNSA. CDR3 length: 14 residues.